One sample yielded the 14 T cell receptor beta chains listed below, sequenced in a study of blood T cells in healthy people across ages. Primed by a sample-barcoded 5' primer and a J-beta primer mix, a second PCR proceeded for about 6 to 11 cycles. TCRdb processed the 5' RACE reads anew with MiXCR; each CDR3 protein has one entry. The sample contains roughly 410,000 distinct CDR3 sequences, 45% to 60% of which appear only once. The sequenced material came from blood. The origin of the receptors is a man aged 55 to 70 in good health.

This clonotype was counted a few times. The chain recombines TRBV29-1 with TRBJ2-7; 9 bases match TRBD1. This CDR3 contains 15 residues. The V and J ends lost 2 bases and 0 bases, in that order; junction bases with no gene match: 5. The V gene's germline CDR1 is SQVTM and CDR2 ANQGSEA. The CDR3 loop reads CSVELEGQGSYEQYF. Here the CDR3 DNA reads TGCAGCGTTGAACTCGAGGGACAGGGCTCCTACGAGCAGTACTTC.

The chain has TRBV27 and TRBJ2-3, with D possibly TRBD2 on 7 matching bases. CDR3 length: 15 residues. Deletions cut 6 bases from V and 2 bases from J, with 15 bases between. Germline values: CDR1 MNHEY, CDR2 SMNVEV (reference sequence). For the CDR3, the DNA is TGTGCCAGCAGGGGGGCTAGCGGCCTCACAGATACGCAGTATTTT. Its protein product is CASRGASGLTDTQYF.

The V gene is TRBV6-2 or TRBV6-3, the J gene TRBJ2-5, with a possible D match to TRBD2 (5 bases). The germline gives CDR1 MNHEY, CDR2 SVGEGT. The CDR3 runs to 14 residues. The V and J ends lost 6 bases and 7 bases respectively, with 18 bases between them. The CDR3 DNA follows: TGTGCCAGCAGGGGTCGGGGTCGGGAAGGGACCCAGTACTTC. Protein: CASRGRGREGTQYF.

As to this clonotype: A much larger clone lies a single base off, so this may be a read error. DNA for the CDR3: TGTGCCAACAGCGTAGATCCGGGAAGGGCCTACGAGCAGTACTTC. Residues: CANSVDPGRAYEQYF. The chain couples TRBV9 to TRBJ2-4, with D tentatively TRBD2 (5 bases). The J call may not be correct, given that the DNA end is closer to TRBJ2-7. CDR1 is SGDLS, CDR2 YYNGEE, per germline. This CDR3 region has 15 residues.

This sequence joins TRBV6-4 and TRBJ2-5, with no clear D. The CDR3 totals 14 residues. The V end was cut by 0 bases, the J end by 1 base, with 6 bases between. Germline V CDR1 and CDR2: MRHNA, SNTAGT. The CDR3 DNA reads as TGTGCCAGCAGTGACTCTAAACCCCAAGAGACCCAGTACTTC. Translated, it gives CASSDSKPQETQYF.

The chain employs TRBV6-5 and TRBJ2-1; a weak D match, TRBD1 (6 bases). Germline lookup yields CDR1 MNHEY and CDR2 SVGAGI. CDR3 size: 14 residues. Trimming pared 6 bases from V and 5 bases from J, leaving 14 bases between. CDR3 DNA sequence: TGTGCCAGCAGCCAGACCGGGACACACAATGAGCAGTTCTTC. It is translated as CASSQTGTHNEQFF.

This clonotype was counted between two and nine times. The rearrangement uses TRBV20-1 and TRBJ2-1; 10 nucleotides match TRBD2. J was trimmed by 5 bases and V by 1 base; bases with no gene match: 17. The germline gives CDR1 DFQATT, CDR2 SNEGSKA (reference sequence). CDR3 size: 19 residues. The CDR3 protein is CSARVGLAGVPRGDNEQFF. DNA for the CDR3: TGCAGTGCTAGAGTCGGGCTAGCGGGAGTCCCAAGAGGGGACAATGAGCAGTTCTTC.

V gene TRBV29-1 combines with J gene TRBJ2-1; D call uncertain. Per germline, CDR1 SQVTM and CDR2 ANQGSEA. The CDR3 totals 17 residues. Trimming took 2 bases from V and 0 from J, leaving 17 bases between them. CDR3 sequence reads: CSVEPNKRQSSYNEQFF. CDR3 DNA sequence: TGCAGCGTTGAACCCAACAAAAGGCAGAGCTCCTACAATGAGCAGTTCTTC.

The J gene is TRBJ1-1, the V gene TRBV7-9; D remains unclear. V lost 0 bases and J 0 bases, leaving 5 bases between the germline ends. CDR1 and CDR2 (germline): SEHNR, FQNEAQ (reference sequence). This CDR3 is 14 amino acids long. CDR3 in DNA: TGTGCCAGCAGCTTAGCACCCATGAACACTGAAGCTTTCTTT. Protein product: CASSLAPMNTEAFF.

For the CDR3, the DNA is TGTGCCAGCAGTTATATTAGCGGGACAAACACAGATACGCAGTATTTT. It encodes CASSYISGTNTDTQYF. The chain links TRBV6-2 or TRBV6-3 to TRBJ2-3; 8 bases fit TRBD2. The V segment lost 3 bases and the J segment 2 bases; nucleotides outside the gene matches: 7. The CDR3 is 16 amino acids. In germline, CDR1 is MNHEY, CDR2 SVGEGT.

The chain recombines TRBV20-1 with TRBJ1-2; the D is unclear. The ends were cut back, 0 bases at V and 1 base at J, with 12 bases in the middle. The CDR3 contains 15 residues. Germline V gives CDR1 DFQATT, CDR2 SNEGSKA (reference sequence). CDR3 bases: TGCAGTGCTAGAGATAGTGGCAGAATTAACTATGGCTACACCTTC. The encoded protein is CSARDSGRINYGYTF.

This clonotype turned up a few times. Relative to the germline gene, one junction end is altered; a read error may explain this. The V call is TRBV9, the J call TRBJ2-7, with a possible D match to TRBD1 (6 bases). The CDR3 extends over 13 amino acids. Germline-derived CDR1 and CDR2 are SGDLS and YYNGEE. Here the CDR3 reads CASTRGTSNEQYF. The DNA for the CDR3 is TGTGCCAGCACGAGGGGGACCTCCAACGAGCAGTACTTC.

This rearrangement joins TRBV20-1 to TRBJ1-1; D remains ambiguous. This CDR3 is 15 amino acids long. From germline, CDR1 is DFQATT and CDR2 SNEGSKA (reference sequence). The V end lost 1 base, the J end lost 3 bases, and 15 bases lay between the germline ends. The CDR3 sequence: CSARAAIRGDTEAFF. The CDR3 nucleotides are TGCAGTGCTAGAGCCGCCATCCGTGGGGACACTGAAGCTTTCTTT.

The CDR3 loop reads CSARAGEGVGRQFF. CDR3 sequence (DNA): TGCAGTGCTAGAGCCGGGGAAGGGGTAGGGAGGCAGTTCTTC. The rearrangement links TRBV20-1 to TRBJ2-1; D assignment may be TRBD1 or TRBD2 (5 bases each). Between the trimmed V and J ends, which lost 1 base and 12 bases, there was a span of 19 bases. Germline assignment: CDR1 DFQATT and CDR2 SNEGSKA (reference sequence). This CDR3 spans 14 amino acids.